Here is one T cell receptor (beta chain) with its context. The target antigen is unknown. Healthy individuals who donated bone marrow served as the donors. The sample originates from a study of cytomegalovirus exposure and HLA in healthy donors. PCR primers comprised 60 Vbeta and 13 Jbeta primers. Using immunoSEQ multiplex PCR, the repertoire was profiled, and TCRdb retains in-frame clones only, with some absent. The sample consists of about 130,000 clones, 80% to 90% of them appearing once. Study-wide results and limits: What TCR beta sequences reportedly achieved was accurate prediction of HLA-A and HLA-B alleles in most subjects. Evidence from a later analysis indicated that most CMV-associated TCR beta chains looked HLA-restricted.

This receptor was taken from a man in his forties or fifties in good health and CMV-seronegative. Sequencing was done on a sample of PBMCs.

This CDR3 is CATSRDLTGGHGYTF. In DNA form, the CDR3 reads TGTGCCACCAGCAGAGATCTAACAGGGGGGCATGGCTACACCTTC. The chain combines TRBV15 with TRBJ1-2; 8 bases map to TRBD1. The CDR3 totals 15 residues. CDR1 and CDR2 (germline): LNHNV, YYDKDF (reference sequence). V lost 0 bases, J lost 6 bases, and 6 bases stayed unmatched.